The rows below give T cell receptor beta chains drawn from one sample of a study of T cells in Graves' hyperthyroidism and ophthalmopathy. TCRdb used MiXCR to reprocess the multiplex PCR reads, holding one entry per CDR3 protein. The sample has nearly 250,000 distinct CDR3 sequences; approximately 23% are singletons. Sequenced input: blood. The receptors come from a woman aged 40 to 50 with Graves' ophthalmopathy. Each CDR3 is given with its conserved first and last residue. The order of the fields is clone size, V gene, D gene, J gene, CDR3 DNA, CDR3 protein. D genes are given only for firm matches. Where a row states a size, it is once, few, many or the class of an expanded clone; other rows omit it.

>many|TRBV19|TRBD1|TRBJ1-1
TGTGCCAGTAGTATAACGGACAGGAGCACTGAAGCTTTCTTT
CASSITDRSTEAFF
>NA|TRBV12-3/TRBV12-4|TRBD1|TRBJ1-5
TGTGCCAGCAACAATAGACAGGGGTTAGAGCTTGGCAATCAGCCCCAGCATTTT
CASNNRQGLELGNQPQHF
>NA|TRBV6-1|TRBD1|TRBJ2-7
TGTGCCAGCAGTGAAGCGTATGCAGGGGGCAAGTACGAGCAGTACTTC
CASSEAYAGGKYEQYF
>NA|TRBV7-2|NA|TRBJ2-7
TGTGCCAGCAGCTTAGCCCGGCAGACCGCTCCCTACGAGCAGTACTTC
CASSLARQTAPYEQYF
>many|TRBV4-1|NA|TRBJ2-7
TGCGCCAGCAGCCAAGGGGGGGACCTCTCCTACGAGCAGTACTTC
CASSQGGDLSYEQYF
>many|TRBV3-1|NA|TRBJ1-1
TGTGCCAGCAGCCCGGACGGAAACACTGAAGCTTTCTTT
CASSPDGNTEAFF
>NA|TRBV28|NA|TRBJ1-1
TGTGCCAGCTCAGCTCCGTTAGGGGGGGGGACTGAAGCTTTCTTT
CASSAPLGGGTEAFF
>many|TRBV28|TRBD1|TRBJ2-7
TGTGCCGCAATAGGGACAGTTGGCTCCTACGAGCAGTACTTC
CAAIGTVGSYEQYF
>few|TRBV3-1|TRBD2|TRBJ2-7
TGTGCCAGCAGCCAAGGGTCGGCAGGACTAGCGGGAGTACGGGAGCAGTACTTC
CASSQGSAGLAGVREQYF
>many|TRBV4-2|TRBD1|TRBJ2-7
TGTGCCAGCAGCCAAGGGGACAGGGTTAGCTACGAGCAGTACTTC
CASSQGDRVSYEQYF
>NA|TRBV24-1|TRBD1|TRBJ1-1
TGTGCCACCAGGCCAGGGGGGCCGAACACTGAAGCTTTCTTT
CATRPGGPNTEAFF
>NA|TRBV6-5|TRBD2|TRBJ2-1
TGTGCCAGCAGTTACGGTGCTAGCGGGAGCAATGAGCAGTTCTTC
CASSYGASGSNEQFF
>many|TRBV11-2|TRBD2|TRBJ2-2
TGTGCCAGCAGCTTCGACAATACTAGCGGGAGGCGCTGGACCGGGGAGCTGTTTTTT
CASSFDNTSGRRWTGELFF
>many|TRBV7-2|NA|TRBJ2-7
TGTGCCAGCAGCTTGGGGTGGGGCGAGCAGTACTTC
CASSLGWGEQYF
>many|TRBV5-1|NA|TRBJ2-7
TGCGCCAGCAGCTTACTCACTTCCCCGAGCGAGCAGTACTTC
CASSLLTSPSEQYF
>many|TRBV6-1|NA|TRBJ2-5
TGTGCCAGCAGTGACCAAGGGAGAGAGACCCAGTACTTC
CASSDQGRETQYF
>large|TRBV28|TRBD2|TRBJ2-7
TGTGCCAGCAGTTTAAAACTTAGCGGGCCTAGCTCCTACGAGCAGTACTTC
CASSLKLSGPSSYEQYF
>NA|TRBV5-1|NA|TRBJ2-5
TGCGCCAGCAGCTCGAGAGTGGGGGGAGAGACCCAGTACTTC
CASSSRVGGETQYF
>many|TRBV12-3/TRBV12-4|NA|TRBJ2-7
TGTGCCAGCAGTTTGTTGTCTTCGGACAGCTACTACGAGCAGTACTTC
CASSLLSSDSYYEQYF
>NA|TRBV12-3/TRBV12-4|TRBD2|TRBJ2-7
TGTGCCAGCAGTCCTCGACTAGCGGGAGAAGGGTCCTACGAGCAGTACTTC
CASSPRLAGEGSYEQYF
>few|TRBV3-1|NA|TRBJ1-5
TGTGCCAGCAGCCAAGGGGGTCAGGGGAGACAGCCCCAGCATTTT
CASSQGGQGRQPQHF
>few|TRBV6-2/TRBV6-3|NA|TRBJ2-7
TGTGCCAGTAATAGGGACTTTCGGTACGAGCAGTACTTC
CASNRDFRYEQYF
>NA|TRBV19|TRBD1|TRBJ2-2
TGTGCCAGTAGTGCCCAGGGGGACACCGGGGAGCTGTTTTTT
CASSAQGDTGELFF
>many|TRBV6-5|NA|TRBJ2-5
TGTGCCAGCAGTTGGGGGGGACACACCCAAGAGACCCAGTACTTC
CASSWGGHTQETQYF
>many|TRBV19|NA|TRBJ2-5
TGTGCCAGTACTAAACAGGGTTCTACTCAAGAGACCCAGTACTTC
CASTKQGSTQETQYF
>many|TRBV6-5|NA|TRBJ2-6
TGTGCCAGCAGTTGGGGTCGCTCTGGGGCCAACGTCCTGACTTTC
CASSWGRSGANVLTF
>many|TRBV5-1|NA|TRBJ1-1
TGCGCCAGCAGCTACGACAGCACGAGCACTGAAGCTTTCTTT
CASSYDSTSTEAFF
>many|TRBV11-2|NA|TRBJ2-2
TGTGCCAGCAGCTTAGTAGTGGGTGAAAGGGCGAACACCGGGGAGCTGTTTTTT
CASSLVVGERANTGELFF
>NA|TRBV12-3/TRBV12-4|TRBD2|TRBJ2-7
TGTGCCAGCAGCCAAGAGTTCGGCGGGAGGATCTACGAGCAGTACTTC
CASSQEFGGRIYEQYF